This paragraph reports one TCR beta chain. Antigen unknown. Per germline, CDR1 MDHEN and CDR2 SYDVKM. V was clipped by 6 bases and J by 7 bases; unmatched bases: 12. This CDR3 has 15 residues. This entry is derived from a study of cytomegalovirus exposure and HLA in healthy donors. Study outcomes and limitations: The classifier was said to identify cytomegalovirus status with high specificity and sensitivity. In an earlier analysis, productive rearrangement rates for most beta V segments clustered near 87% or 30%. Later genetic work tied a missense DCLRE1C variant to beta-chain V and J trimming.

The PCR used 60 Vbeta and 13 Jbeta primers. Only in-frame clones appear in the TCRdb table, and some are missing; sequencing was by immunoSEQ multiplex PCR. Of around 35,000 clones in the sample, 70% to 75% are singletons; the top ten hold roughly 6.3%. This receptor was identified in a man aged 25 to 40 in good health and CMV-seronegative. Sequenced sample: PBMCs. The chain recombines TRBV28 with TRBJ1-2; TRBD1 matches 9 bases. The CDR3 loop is CASRPQGALVGGYTF. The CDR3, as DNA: TGTGCCAGCAGGCCACAGGGGGCCCTTGTGGGTGGCTACACCTTC.